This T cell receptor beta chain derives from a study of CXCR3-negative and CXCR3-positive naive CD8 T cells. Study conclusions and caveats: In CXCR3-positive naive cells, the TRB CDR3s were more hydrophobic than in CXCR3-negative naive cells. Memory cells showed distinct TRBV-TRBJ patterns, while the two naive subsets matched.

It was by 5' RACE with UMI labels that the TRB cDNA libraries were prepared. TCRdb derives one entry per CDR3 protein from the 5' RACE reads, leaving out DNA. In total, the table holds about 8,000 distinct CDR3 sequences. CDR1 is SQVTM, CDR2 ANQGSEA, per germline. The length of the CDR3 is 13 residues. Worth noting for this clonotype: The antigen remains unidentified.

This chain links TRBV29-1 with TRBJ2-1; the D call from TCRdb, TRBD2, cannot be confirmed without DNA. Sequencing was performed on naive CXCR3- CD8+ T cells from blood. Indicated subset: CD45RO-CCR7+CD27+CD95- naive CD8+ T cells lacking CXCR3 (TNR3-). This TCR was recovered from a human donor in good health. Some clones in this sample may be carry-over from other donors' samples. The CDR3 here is CSVVSGSGYEQFF.